This T cell receptor (beta chain) was observed in a study of cytomegalovirus exposure and HLA in healthy donors. PCR was performed using 60 Vbeta and 13 Jbeta primers. Only in-frame clones appear in the TCRdb table, and some are missing; sequencing was by immunoSEQ multiplex PCR. The data show 77,000 or so clones, about 79% seen once. This CDR3 has 15 residues. V lost 1 base to trimming and J lost 4 bases, with 12 bases between them. Germline CDR1 reads MGHRA; CDR2 reads YSYEKL. The gene calls are TRBV4-1 and TRBJ2-3; D may be TRBD2 (6 bases). The sequencing sample was made of PBMCs. The receptor comes from a man between 65 and 80 years old in good health and CMV-seropositive. The CDR3 sequence is CASSQVGSGADTQYF. The CDR3 coding sequence is TGCGCCAGCAGCCAAGTCGGGAGTGGCGCAGATACGCAGTATTTT.